The source of this T cell receptor beta chain is a study of T cells in localized non-small cell lung cancer (dated by TCRdb to about 2020). With respect to the entire study: The study analyzed T cell repertoires of about 230 early-stage NSCLC patients, comparing tumors and uninvolved tumor-adjacent lungs. NSCLC patients had a mean age of roughly 66 years, and more than 120 were male and over 85 female. The cohort consisted of a few hundred treatment-naive NSCLC patients whose localized lung tumors had been resected. On the study overall, not on this receptor specifically: Uninvolved tumor-adjacent lung showed the highest T cell clonality, higher than tumor, which suggests more focused antigenic responses in the adjacent lung. Since the design was exploratory, TCR variables were selected using unadjusted p-values with no false-discovery rate correction. Longer overall survival was associated with higher blood T cell density, whereas shorter survival was associated with higher adjacent-lung clonality. Multi-region tumor sequencing was not performed, so intratumor heterogeneity could not be excluded. A median of roughly 60 of the top 100 tumor clones were detected in paired uninvolved adjacent lung, and 28 of these tumor clones were also found among the top 100 clones of the paired uninvolved adjacent lung.

At diagnosis, peripheral blood, uninvolved tumor-adjacent lung and tumor were collected and were preserved as a mix of fresh-frozen and FFPE material. For TCR repertoire profiling, blood samples were analyzed in the form of peripheral blood mononuclear cells. The CDR1 and CDR2 encoded by the germline V gene are MGHRA and YSYEKL. V and J lose 4 bases and 4 bases, and a span of 13 bases separates them. Its CDR3 holds 15 amino acids, cysteine through phenylalanine. The retained sequence is limited to the CDR3, 45 bases, with the frame set at the first base. TCR beta CDR3 regions were sequenced from DNA using the immunoSEQ Assay. The original methods were these. To compute T cell density, TCR beta template counts were normalized to usable DNA, which was estimated by amplifying housekeeping genes. Richness was estimated using the preseqR package, with extrapolation to 400,000 templates for PBMC samples and to 120,000 templates for tissue samples. Clonality was defined by subtracting Pielou's evenness from one. To identify tissue-enriched TCRs, differential abundance testing was run on productive amino-acid clonotypes with a minimum total count of 5 and an alpha of 0.1. The Jaccard Index and the Morisita Overlap Index were used to measure repertoire overlap between compartments. GLIPH clustered TCR beta CDR3s with public tetramer-defined viral CDR3s; viral motifs required at least three viral sequences plus V-gene enrichment. TCRdb stores this immuneACCESS table with in-frame sequences only. Part of the clones is absent; in the studies checked, under half of the shortfall reflects unresolved V genes, and no reason is known for the rest. For V, J and clone size, that table is used; D and trimming come from the DNA. The sample table contains about 24,000 clones; only one count was recorded for about 89% of them. About a fifth of the sample rests with the top ten.

A note on this clone: Its cognate antigen has yet to be identified. Base qualities are not at hand, and no much larger clone is one base apart.

The TCR sequence derives from a man aged 35 to 69 with stage I squamous cell lung carcinoma. Sequencing was performed on peripheral blood, taken before any cancer treatment. The chain is assembled from TRBV4-1 and TRBJ1-4; confidence is insufficient to name the D gene. CDR3 loop: CASSPAAKNNEKLFF. The DNA reads TGCGCCAGCAGCCCCGCGGCAAAGAATAATGAAAAACTGTTTTTT.